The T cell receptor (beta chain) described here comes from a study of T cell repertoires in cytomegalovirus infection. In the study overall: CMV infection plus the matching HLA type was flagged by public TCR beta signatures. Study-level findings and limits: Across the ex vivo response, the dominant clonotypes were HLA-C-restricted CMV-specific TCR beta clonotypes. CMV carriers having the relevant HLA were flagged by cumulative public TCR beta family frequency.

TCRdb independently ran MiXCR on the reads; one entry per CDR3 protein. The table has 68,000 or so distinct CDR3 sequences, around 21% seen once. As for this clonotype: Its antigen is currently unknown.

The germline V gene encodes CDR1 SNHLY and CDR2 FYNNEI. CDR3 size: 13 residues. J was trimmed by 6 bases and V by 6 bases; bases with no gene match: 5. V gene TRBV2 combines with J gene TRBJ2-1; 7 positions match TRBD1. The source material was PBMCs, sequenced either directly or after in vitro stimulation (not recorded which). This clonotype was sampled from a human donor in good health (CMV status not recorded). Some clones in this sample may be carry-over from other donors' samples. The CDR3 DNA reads TGTGCCAGCAGAGACAGGGAGAGCAATGAGCAGTTCTTC. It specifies CASRDRESNEQFF.